The next 16 T cell receptor beta chains were all read from a single sample in a study of blood T cell repertoires in COVID-19. The table came from immunoSEQ multiplex PCR; TCRdb's copy has only in-frame clones and leaves some out. The sample carries around 97,000 clones, more than 75% recorded once. The specimen was peripheral blood. The receptors originated from a human donor in a cohort sampled during active COVID-19.

The V and J genes are TRBV29-1 and TRBJ2-3; TRBD2 matches at 7 bases. J lost 2 bases, V lost 3 bases, and 5 bases had no gene match. This CDR3 spans 14 amino acids. Germline V gene data show CDR1 as SQVTM and CDR2 as ANQGSEA. The CDR3, as DNA: TGCAGCGTTGAGCGGGGGTTCAACACAGATACGCAGTATTTT. Translated: CSVERGFNTDTQYF.

The gene calls are TRBV7-2 and TRBJ2-7; 10 bases are a match to TRBD2. This CDR3 is built from 15 residues. V dropped 1 base and J dropped 4; count of bases not matched to a gene: 4. The germline V gene has CDR1 SGHTA and CDR2 FQGNSA. CDR3 sequence: CASSLEAGGLYEQYF. The CDR3 DNA is TGTGCCAGCAGCTTAGAAGCGGGAGGGCTATACGAGCAGTACTTC.

The genes are TRBV27 and TRBJ2-7; perhaps TRBD2 as D (6 bases). Germline V gives CDR1 MNHEY, CDR2 SMNVEV (reference sequence). Trimming removed 1 base from V and 0 bases from J, with 7 bases in between. The length of the CDR3 is 14 residues. The CDR3 protein is CASSLYGSSYEQYF. CDR3 coding DNA: TGTGCCAGCAGTTTATACGGGAGCTCCTACGAGCAGTACTTC.

This chain joins TRBV7-8 and TRBJ2-2; D gene unclear. From germline, CDR1 is SGHVS and CDR2 FQNEAQ. The CDR3 has 15 residues. Trimming removed 6 bases at V and 2 bases at J, with 13 bases between. The CDR3 nucleotides read TGTGCCAGCAGTCCCGTGATTAGCAACACCGGGGAGCTGTTTTTT. Translated: CASSPVISNTGELFF. The whole variable domain, remainder taken from reference TRBV7-8 and TRBJ2-2, is GAGVSQSPRYKVAKRGQDVALRCDPISGHVSLFWYQQALGQGPEFLTYFQNEAQLDKSGLPSDRFFAERPEGSVSTLKIQRTQQEDSAVYLCASSPVISNTGELFFGEGSRLTVL.

This chain connects TRBV6-5 to TRBJ2-1; possible D gene TRBD2, 6 bases. Trimming removed 6 bases from V and 0 bases from J, with 12 bases in between. The germline V gene has CDR1 MNHEY and CDR2 SVGAGI. The CDR3 spans 15 residues. The CDR3 loop is CASSAGSPSYNEQFF. As DNA, the CDR3 is TGTGCCAGCAGCGCGGGAAGCCCCTCCTACAATGAGCAGTTCTTC.

This clone was seen only once. The chain joins TRBV4-3 to TRBJ2-3; D gene uncertain. CDR3 length equals 15 residues. Germline CDR1 is LGHNA and CDR2 is YSLEER. V dropped 0 bases and J dropped 3 bases, with 10 bases sitting between them. The CDR3 DNA reads as TGCGCCAGCAGCCAAGACACCTCGGGTACAGATACGCAGTATTTT. It translates to CASSQDTSGTDTQYF.

The chain recombines TRBV19 with TRBJ2-3; 11 bases are shared with TRBD2. CDR1 LNHDA and CDR2 SQIVND come from the germline V gene (reference sequence). This CDR3 spans 16 amino acids. V dropped 5 bases and J dropped 7; count of bases not matched to a gene: 11. CDR3 nucleotides: TGTGCCAGTAGTGAAACTAGCGGGGGCCTCACGTATACGCAGTATTTT. Its protein is CASSETSGGLTYTQYF.

The CDR3 region has the DNA TGCGCCAGCAGCTTCCTCTTGAACACTGAAGCTTTCTTT. It is translated as CASSFLLNTEAFF. The V and J genes are TRBV5-1 and TRBJ1-1; D unresolved. Per the germline V gene, CDR1 is SGHRS and CDR2 is YFSETQ. The CDR3 has 13 amino acids. V lost 2 bases, J lost 0 bases, and 5 bases lay in between.

This clone showed up just once. The chain couples TRBV12-5 to TRBJ2-7, with D possibly matching TRBD1 (6 bases). Germline V CDR1 and CDR2: LGHNT, FRNRAP. The CDR3 length is 14 residues. The V end lost 4 bases, the J end lost 6 bases, and 16 bases lay between the germline ends. The CDR3 reads CASGSSGVISEQYF. CDR3 sequence (DNA): TGTGCTAGTGGTTCATCAGGGGTCATTAGCGAGCAGTACTTC.

The rearrangement joins TRBV27 to TRBJ2-3, with 7 bases lining up with TRBD2. Germline lookup yields CDR1 MNHEY and CDR2 SMNVEV (reference sequence). The ends lost 1 base at V and 4 bases at J; junction bases unmatched: 8. This CDR3 spans 16 amino acids. The CDR3 nucleotides read TGTGCCAGCAGTTTATTTTCCCCAGCGGGGTCAGATACGCAGTATTTT. It yields the protein CASSLFSPAGSDTQYF.

The chain links TRBV6-6 to TRBJ2-2; 12 nucleotides align to TRBD2. With V trimmed by 7 bases and J by 4 bases, 7 bases remained unmatched. Germline V gene sequence: CDR1 MNHNY, CDR2 SVGAGI (reference sequence). There are 16 residues in the CDR3. The CDR3 region has the DNA TGTGCCAGCATCAAAGGACTAGCGGGATTCACCGGGGAGCTGTTTTTT. Translating it yields CASIKGLAGFTGELFF.

The chain combines TRBV30 with TRBJ2-7; 8 nucleotides line up with TRBD1. Unmatched junction bases numbered 11, after V lost 4 bases and J lost 6 bases. CDR1 GTSNPN and CDR2 SVGIG come from the germline V gene (reference sequence). The CDR3 has 14 amino acids. In nucleotides, the CDR3 is TGTGCCTGGATAGGAAGGACAGGGCGCTCCGAGCAGTACTTC. Protein product: CAWIGRTGRSEQYF.

This sequence joins TRBV6-2 or TRBV6-3 and TRBJ2-7; 10 bases align to TRBD2. CDR1 and CDR2 from the germline V gene are MNHEY and SVGEGT. V was pared by 2 bases and J by 5 bases, with 3 bases of the junction left unmatched. CDR3 length: 14 amino acids. Here the CDR3 reads CASSYLAGVHEQYF. In nucleotides, the CDR3 is TGTGCCAGCAGTTACCTAGCGGGAGTTCACGAGCAGTACTTC.

The V call is TRBV4-1, the J call TRBJ2-2, with D possibly matching TRBD2 (6 bases). The length of the CDR3 is 14 residues. Germline-derived CDR1 and CDR2 are MGHRA and YSYEKL. V was clipped by 2 bases and J by 7 bases, with 11 bases between them. The CDR3, as DNA: TGCGCCAGCAGCCAACAACGGGAGAACGGGGAGCTGTTTTTT. Amino acid sequence: CASSQQRENGELFF.

The CDR3 reads CASSAEPRETQYF. As DNA, the CDR3 is TGTGCCAGCAGTGCGGAGCCGAGGGAGACCCAGTACTTC. V and J are TRBV5-4 and TRBJ2-5; D not certain. The CDR3 runs to 13 residues. Germline loops: CDR1 SGHNT, CDR2 YYREEE (reference sequence). V was clipped by 5 bases and J by 5 bases, with 13 bases between them.

V and J are TRBV5-1 and TRBJ1-2; D remains unclear. V lost 1 base and J 9 bases, leaving 16 bases between the germline ends. Germline V gene data show CDR1 as SGHRS and CDR2 as YFSETQ. This CDR3 has 14 amino acids. In DNA form, the CDR3 reads TGCGCCAGCAGCTTGAGTCTCAGCTCTAGGAGCTACACCTTC. Protein product: CASSLSLSSRSYTF. The full variable domain, with the rest looked up from reference TRBV5-1 and TRBJ1-2, is KAGVTQTPRYLIKTRGQQVTLSCSPISGHRSVSWYQQTPGQGLQFLFEYFSETQRNKGNFPGRFSGRQFSNSRSEMNVSTLELGDSALYLCASSLSLSSRSYTFGSGTRLTVV.